One and the same sample provided the 14 T cell receptor beta chains below, sequenced in a study of T cells after yellow fever vaccination. From the 5' RACE reads, TCRdb called clonotypes with MiXCR, one entry per CDR3 protein. This table has about 45,000 distinct CDR3 sequences, 5.5% to 7.5% appearing once. The specimen was PBMCs, either bulk or a sorted T-cell subset (CD4+, CD8+, memory, or dextramer-sorted; not recorded which), collected 45 days after the yellow fever booster vaccination. The receptor set was obtained from a man aged 25-45 years who received the YFV17D yellow fever vaccine.

This clonotype was counted a few times. V gene TRBV10-3 combines with J gene TRBJ2-3; 9 bases match TRBD1. This CDR3 region has 15 residues. V gave up 8 bases and J gave up 0 bases; unmatched junction bases: 6. Germline loops: CDR1 ENHRY, CDR2 SYGVKD. CDR3 coding DNA: TGTGCCATCGGCTCGGGACAGGGTAGCACAGATACGCAGTATTTT. It is translated as CAIGSGQGSTDTQYF.

This clonotype was detected ten times or more. CDR3 sequence (DNA): TGCAGTGCGCGACGACTAGGGGGAGGAACTACAGATACGCAGTATTTT. Protein: CSARRLGGGTTDTQYF. The chain recombines TRBV20-1 with TRBJ2-3; the D call may be TRBD1 or TRBD2 (6 bases each). V gave up 6 bases and J gave up 3 bases, with 22 bases separating them. The germline V gene encodes CDR1 DFQATT and CDR2 SNEGSKA (reference sequence). CDR3 length: 16 amino acids.

This clonotype was picked up many times. V usage is TRBV20-1 and J usage is TRBJ2-7, with D maybe TRBD1 (5 bases). The germline gives CDR1 DFQATT, CDR2 SNEGSKA (reference sequence). V dropped 2 bases and J dropped 2 bases, with 16 bases sitting between them. The CDR3 consists of 15 residues. CDR3 residues: CSARTTGRQTYEQYF. The CDR3 DNA reads as TGCAGTGCTAGAACAACAGGACGCCAAACCTACGAGCAGTACTTC.

This clonotype was recorded many times. The rearrangement uses TRBV7-2 and TRBJ2-7; D tentatively reads TRBD1 or TRBD2 (5 bases each). V gave up 3 bases and J gave up 4 bases, with 10 bases separating them. This CDR3 contains 13 residues. The germline V gene has CDR1 SGHTA and CDR2 FQGNSA. CDR3 bases: TGTGCCAGCAGCTTCGGGACCTGGTACGAGCAGTACTTC. This codes for CASSFGTWYEQYF.

This clonotype came up many times. V and J are TRBV28 and TRBJ2-5; D is perhaps TRBD1 or TRBD2 (6 bases each). Deletions cut 8 bases from V and 4 bases from J, with 14 bases between. The length of the CDR3 is 13 residues. The germline gives CDR1 MDHEN, CDR2 SYDVKM. In DNA, the CDR3 is TGTGCCAGCGTAGGGGGAGGCGGAGAGACCCAGTACTTC. Protein product: CASVGGGGETQYF. The full variable domain, rest sourced from reference TRBV28 and TRBJ2-5, is DVKVTQSSRYLVKRTGEKVFLECVQDMDHENMFWYRQDPGLGLRLIYFSYDVKMKEKGDIPEGYSVSREKKERFSLILESASTNQTSMYLCASVGGGGETQYFGPGTRLLVL.

In its sample, this clonotype was seen many times. The V and J genes are TRBV7-9 and TRBJ2-4, with TRBD2 as a possible D gene (5 bases). The V gene's germline CDR1 is SEHNR and CDR2 FQNEAQ (reference sequence). The ends were cut back, 5 bases at V and 0 bases at J, with 23 bases in the middle. This CDR3 is 19 amino acids long. CDR3: CASSDGRASLLLAKNIQYF. CDR3 sequence (DNA): TGTGCCAGCAGCGACGGTAGGGCTAGCCTCCTTCTAGCCAAAAACATTCAGTACTTC.

CDR3 amino acids: CSARRQGAGGTEAFF. The CDR3 region has the DNA TGCAGTGCTAGACGACAGGGGGCCGGGGGCACTGAAGCTTTCTTT. This rearrangement joins TRBV20-1 to TRBJ1-1; 10 bases map to TRBD1. The CDR3 contains 15 residues. The germline CDR1 and CDR2 sequences are DFQATT and SNEGSKA (reference sequence). V gave up 2 bases and J gave up 4 bases; unmatched junction bases: 7.

This clonotype was recorded many times. V and J are TRBV20-1 and TRBJ1-2; a possible D gene is TRBD1 (6 bases). Looked up from germline, CDR1 is DFQATT and CDR2 is SNEGSKA (reference sequence). This CDR3 has 15 residues. V dropped 0 bases and J dropped 4 bases, with 15 bases sitting between them. CDR3 nucleotides: TGCAGTGCTAGAGATGAAAGCAGGGGTCTCTATGGCTACACCTTC. Amino acid sequence: CSARDESRGLYGYTF.

The chain couples TRBV7-2 to TRBJ2-5; D ambiguous. CDR3 size: 14 residues. From germline, CDR1 is SGHTA and CDR2 FQGNSA. Trimming cost V 1 base and J 4 bases, with 10 bases left between them. The CDR3 here is CASSLDSRRETQYF. The CDR3 DNA is TGTGCCAGCAGCTTAGACTCGCGGAGAGAGACCCAGTACTTC.

This clonotype showed up many times. The chain carries TRBV20-1 and TRBJ2-7, with 8 bases fitting TRBD1. The germline V gene has CDR1 DFQATT and CDR2 SNEGSKA (reference sequence). The CDR3 length is 13 residues. V lost 3 bases and J lost 5; bases outside the gene matches: 6. The CDR3 loop is CSASLDRAHEQYF. The CDR3 DNA is TGCAGTGCTAGTTTGGACAGGGCCCACGAGCAGTACTTC.

This clonotype was seen at least ten times. The V and J genes are TRBV7-2 and TRBJ2-7, with D tentatively TRBD1 (6 bases). V was clipped by 3 bases and J by 0 bases, with 12 bases between them. CDR1 is SGHTA and CDR2 is FQGNSA in the germline V gene. This CDR3 is 15 amino acids long. The CDR3 region is CASSLGAVSSYEQYF. CDR3 nucleotide sequence: TGTGCCAGCAGCTTGGGGGCGGTTAGCTCCTACGAGCAGTACTTC.

This clonotype appeared a few times. The chain joins TRBV9 to TRBJ1-3, with a possible D match to TRBD1 (5 bases). The CDR3 consists of 15 residues. The germline CDR1 and CDR2 sequences are SGDLS and YYNGEE. V was clipped by 2 bases and J by 2 bases, with 11 bases between them. This chain's CDR3 is CASSVTGGPGNTIYF. CDR3 nucleotides: TGTGCCAGCAGCGTGACCGGGGGTCCTGGAAACACCATATATTTT.

A few counts support this clonotype. The J gene is TRBJ2-7, the V gene TRBV6-2 or TRBV6-3; D is unresolved. Between the trimmed V and J ends, which lost 5 bases and 2 bases, there was a span of 22 bases. The CDR3 is 17 amino acids. Germline V gene lookup returns CDR1 MNHEY and CDR2 SVGEGT. The CDR3 loop reads CASSPISRLDAAYEQYF. CDR3 nucleotides: TGTGCCAGCAGTCCAATCTCCCGGTTAGATGCTGCCTACGAGCAGTACTTC.

The chain has TRBV6-5 and TRBJ2-7, with 10 bases that match TRBD2. V was pared by 2 bases and J by 4 bases, with 11 bases of the junction left unmatched. The CDR3 is 17 amino acids. Germline loops: CDR1 MNHEY, CDR2 SVGAGI. The CDR3 loop reads CASSYRASGSLGYEQYF. CDR3 DNA sequence: TGTGCCAGCAGTTACCGGGCTAGCGGGAGCCTGGGTTACGAGCAGTACTTC.